The source of this TCR beta chain is a study of cytomegalovirus exposure and HLA in healthy donors. For the study at large: The roughly 110 validation repertoires were reported in a later analysis to have been generated on the same platform as the roughly 680 first-cohort repertoires. The study's findings and limits: A list of 150 or so TCR beta chains associated with cytomegalovirus was given.

A note on this clone: Its antigen is undetermined.

Assay: immunoSEQ multiplex PCR; the TCRdb copy retains only in-frame clones and omits some. The sample records around 230,000 clones, approximately 86% being singletons. Germline V gene lookup returns CDR1 MGHDK and CDR2 SYGVNS. CDR3 length: 15 amino acids. V was clipped by 7 bases and J by 9 bases; unmatched bases: 12. The chain links TRBV25-1 to TRBJ2-1; 10 positions agree with TRBD2. The receptor comes from a woman aged 30 to 39 in good health and CMV-seropositive. The sample comprised PBMCs. In nucleotides, the CDR3 is TGTGCCAGCAAGGTCCCAAGCGGGAGGGACGGTGAGCAGTTCTTC. The encoded protein is CASKVPSGRDGEQFF. Full variable domain (missing parts from reference TRBV25-1 and TRBJ2-1): EADIYQTPRYLVIGTGKKITLECSQTMGHDKMYWYQQDPGMELHLIHYSYGVNSTEKGDLSSESTVSRIRTEHFPLTLESARPSHTSQYLCASKVPSGRDGEQFFGPGTRLTVL.